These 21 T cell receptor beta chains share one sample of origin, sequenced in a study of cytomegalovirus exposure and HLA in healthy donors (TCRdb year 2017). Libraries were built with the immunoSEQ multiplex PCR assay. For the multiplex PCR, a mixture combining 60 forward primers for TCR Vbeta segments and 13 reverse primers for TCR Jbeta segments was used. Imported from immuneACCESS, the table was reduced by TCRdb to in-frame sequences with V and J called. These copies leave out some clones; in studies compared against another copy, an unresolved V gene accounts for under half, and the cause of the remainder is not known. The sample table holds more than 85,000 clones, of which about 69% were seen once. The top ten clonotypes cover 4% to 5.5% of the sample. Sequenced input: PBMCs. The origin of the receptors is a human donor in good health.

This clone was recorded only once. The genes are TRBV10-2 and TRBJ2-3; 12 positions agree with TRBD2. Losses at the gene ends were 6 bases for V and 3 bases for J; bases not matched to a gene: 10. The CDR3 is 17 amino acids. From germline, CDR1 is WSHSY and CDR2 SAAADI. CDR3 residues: CASSLFTSGRNTDTQYF. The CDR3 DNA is TGCGCCAGCAGCCTCTTCACTAGCGGGAGGAATACAGATACGCAGTATTTT.

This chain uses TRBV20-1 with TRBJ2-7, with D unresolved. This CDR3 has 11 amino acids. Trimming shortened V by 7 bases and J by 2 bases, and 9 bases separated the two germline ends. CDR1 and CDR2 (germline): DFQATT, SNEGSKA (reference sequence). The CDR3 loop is CSGQSAYEQYF. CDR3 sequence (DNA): TGCAGTGGGCAGTCAGCCTACGAGCAGTACTTC.

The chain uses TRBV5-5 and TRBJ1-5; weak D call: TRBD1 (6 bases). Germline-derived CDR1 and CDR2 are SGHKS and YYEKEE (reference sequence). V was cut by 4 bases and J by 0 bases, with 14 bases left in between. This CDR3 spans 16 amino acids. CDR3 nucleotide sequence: TGTGCCAGCAGCCCCTCAGGGACATATAGCAATCAGCCCCAGCATTTT. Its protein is CASSPSGTYSNQPQHF.

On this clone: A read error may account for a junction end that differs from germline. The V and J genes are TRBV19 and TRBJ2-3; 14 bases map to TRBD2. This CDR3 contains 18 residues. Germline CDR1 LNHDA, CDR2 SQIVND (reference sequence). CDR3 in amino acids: CACRSRLAGGSGTDTQYF. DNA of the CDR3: TGTGCCTGTAGATCCCGACTAGCGGGAGGGAGCGGCACAGATACGCAGTATTTT.

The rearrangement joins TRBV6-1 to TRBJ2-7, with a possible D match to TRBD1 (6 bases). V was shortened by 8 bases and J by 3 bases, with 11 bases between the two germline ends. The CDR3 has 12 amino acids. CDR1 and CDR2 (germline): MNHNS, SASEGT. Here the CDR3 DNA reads TGTGCCAGCTCGGACAGAGACTACGAGCAGTACTTC. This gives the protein CASSDRDYEQYF.

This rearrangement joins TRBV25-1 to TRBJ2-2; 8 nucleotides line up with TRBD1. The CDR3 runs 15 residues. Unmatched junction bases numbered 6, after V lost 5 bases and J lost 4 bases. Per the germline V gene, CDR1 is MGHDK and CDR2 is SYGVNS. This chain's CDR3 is CASSPGGAGTGELFF. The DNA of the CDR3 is TGTGCCAGCAGTCCAGGGGGCGCGGGCACCGGGGAGCTGTTTTTT.

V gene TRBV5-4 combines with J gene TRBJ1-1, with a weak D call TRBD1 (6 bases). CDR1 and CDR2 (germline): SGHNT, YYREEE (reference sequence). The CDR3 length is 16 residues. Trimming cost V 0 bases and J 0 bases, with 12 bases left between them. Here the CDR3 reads CASSLGPGDMNTEAFF. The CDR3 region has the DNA TGTGCCAGCAGCTTGGGTCCAGGGGATATGAACACTGAAGCTTTCTTT.

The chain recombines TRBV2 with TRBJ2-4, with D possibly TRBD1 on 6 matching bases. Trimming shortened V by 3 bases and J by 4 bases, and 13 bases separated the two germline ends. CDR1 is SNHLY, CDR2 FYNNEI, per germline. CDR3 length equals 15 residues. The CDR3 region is CASSDDRLTKNIQYF. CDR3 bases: TGTGCCAGCAGTGATGACAGGCTTACGAAAAACATTCAGTACTTC.

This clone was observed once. The CDR3 bases are TGTGCCAGCAGCTCGATTTCCGGGACAGGGGGCTATGAGCAGTTCTTC. It specifies CASSSISGTGGYEQFF. The chain combines TRBV5-4 with TRBJ2-1; 12 bases align to TRBD1. The CDR3 extends over 16 amino acids. Germline values: CDR1 SGHNT, CDR2 YYREEE (reference sequence). V shed 3 bases and J 8 bases; nucleotides not matched to a gene: 9. The entire variable domain, with the rest obtained from reference TRBV5-4 and TRBJ2-1, is as follows: ETGVTQSPTHLIKTRGQQVTLRCSSQSGHNTVSWYQQALGQGPQFIFQYYREEENGRGNFPPRFSGLQFPNYSSELNVNALELDDSALYLCASSSISGTGGYEQFFGPGTRLTVL.

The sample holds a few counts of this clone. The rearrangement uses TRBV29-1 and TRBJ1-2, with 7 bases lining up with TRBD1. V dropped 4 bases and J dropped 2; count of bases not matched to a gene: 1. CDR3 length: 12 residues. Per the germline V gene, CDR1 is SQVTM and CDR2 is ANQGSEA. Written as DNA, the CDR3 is TGCAGCGTTGTACAGGGGAACTATGGCTACACCTTC. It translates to CSVVQGNYGYTF.

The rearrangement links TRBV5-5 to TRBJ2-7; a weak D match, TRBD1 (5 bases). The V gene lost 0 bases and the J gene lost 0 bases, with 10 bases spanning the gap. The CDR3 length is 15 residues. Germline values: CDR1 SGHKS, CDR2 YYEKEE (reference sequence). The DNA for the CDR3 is TGTGCCAGCAGCTTGGGACAGCTGCCCTCCTACGAGCAGTACTTC. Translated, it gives CASSLGQLPSYEQYF.

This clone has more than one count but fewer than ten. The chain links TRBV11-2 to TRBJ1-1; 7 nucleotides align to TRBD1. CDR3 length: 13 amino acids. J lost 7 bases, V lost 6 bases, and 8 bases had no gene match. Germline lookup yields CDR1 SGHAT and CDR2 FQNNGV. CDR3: CASRGTGQDEAFF. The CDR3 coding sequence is TGTGCCAGCAGGGGGACTGGACAGGATGAAGCTTTCTTT.

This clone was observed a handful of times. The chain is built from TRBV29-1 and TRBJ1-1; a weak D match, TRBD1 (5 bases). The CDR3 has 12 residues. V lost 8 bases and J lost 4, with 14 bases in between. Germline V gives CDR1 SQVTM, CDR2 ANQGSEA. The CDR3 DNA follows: TGCAGCACCCGAATGGGGGGCACTGAAGCTTTCTTT. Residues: CSTRMGGTEAFF. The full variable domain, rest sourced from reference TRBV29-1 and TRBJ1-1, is SAVISQKPSRDICQRGTSLTIQCQVDSQVTMMFWYRQQPGQSLTLIATANQGSEATYESGFVIDKFPISRPNLTFSTLTVSNMSPEDSSIYLCSTRMGGTEAFFGQGTRLTVV.

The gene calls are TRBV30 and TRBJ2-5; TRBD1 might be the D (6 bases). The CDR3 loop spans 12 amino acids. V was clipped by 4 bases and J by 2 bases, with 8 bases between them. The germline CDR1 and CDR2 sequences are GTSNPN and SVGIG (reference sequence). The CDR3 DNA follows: TGTGCCTGGAATGGACAGCAAGAGACCCAGTACTTC. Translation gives CAWNGQQETQYF.

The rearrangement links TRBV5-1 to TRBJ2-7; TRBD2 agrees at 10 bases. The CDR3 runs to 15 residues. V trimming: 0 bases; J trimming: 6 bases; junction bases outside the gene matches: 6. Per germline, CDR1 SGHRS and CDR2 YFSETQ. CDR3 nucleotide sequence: TGCGCCAGCAGCTTGGGGGCTAGCGGGAGTGGCGAGCAGTACTTC. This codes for CASSLGASGSGEQYF.

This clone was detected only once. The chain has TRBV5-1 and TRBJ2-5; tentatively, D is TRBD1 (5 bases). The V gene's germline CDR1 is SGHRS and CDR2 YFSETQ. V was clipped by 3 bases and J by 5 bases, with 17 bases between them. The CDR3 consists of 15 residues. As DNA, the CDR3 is TGCGCCAGCAGCTCGGACACTTCGAAGTGGGAGACCCAGTACTTC. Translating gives CASSSDTSKWETQYF.

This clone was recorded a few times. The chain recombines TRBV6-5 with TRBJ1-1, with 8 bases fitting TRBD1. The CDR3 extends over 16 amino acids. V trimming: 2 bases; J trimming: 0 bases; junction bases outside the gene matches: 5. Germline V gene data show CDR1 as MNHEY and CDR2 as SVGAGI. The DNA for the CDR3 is TGTGCCAGCAGTTACGATACAGGGGGGTTGAACACTGAAGCTTTCTTT. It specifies CASSYDTGGLNTEAFF.

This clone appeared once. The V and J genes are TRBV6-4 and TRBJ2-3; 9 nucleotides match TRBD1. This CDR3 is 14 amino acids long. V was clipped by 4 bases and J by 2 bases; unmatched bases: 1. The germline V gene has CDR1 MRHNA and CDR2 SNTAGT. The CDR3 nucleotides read TGTGCCAGCAGTGGGACAGGGGCCACAGATACGCAGTATTTT. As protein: CASSGTGATDTQYF.

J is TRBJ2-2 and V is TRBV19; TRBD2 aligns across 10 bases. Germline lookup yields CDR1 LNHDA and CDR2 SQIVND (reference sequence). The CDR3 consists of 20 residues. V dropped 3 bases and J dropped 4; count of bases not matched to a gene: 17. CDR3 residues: CASSMVDVGSGRAVTGELFF. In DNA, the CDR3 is TGTGCCAGTAGTATGGTGGATGTGGGCAGCGGGAGGGCCGTCACCGGGGAGCTGTTTTTT.

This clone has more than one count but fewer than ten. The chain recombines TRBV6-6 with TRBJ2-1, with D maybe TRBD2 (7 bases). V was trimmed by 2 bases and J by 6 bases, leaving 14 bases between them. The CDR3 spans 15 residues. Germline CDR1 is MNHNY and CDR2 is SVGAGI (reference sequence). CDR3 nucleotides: TGTGCCAGCAGTTACGGCCGGGGGGCTAGCAATGAGCAGTTCTTC. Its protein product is CASSYGRGASNEQFF.

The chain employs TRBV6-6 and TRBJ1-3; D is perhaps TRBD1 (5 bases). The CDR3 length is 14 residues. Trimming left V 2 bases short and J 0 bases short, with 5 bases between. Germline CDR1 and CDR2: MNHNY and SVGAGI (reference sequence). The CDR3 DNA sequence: TGTGCCAGCAGTTACGACAGCTCTGGAAACACCATATATTTT. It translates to CASSYDSSGNTIYF.